This T cell receptor (beta chain) was documented in a study of regulatory T cells in long-lasting Graves disease. About the research overall: Persistence in Graves' disease denoted antithyroid drug use beyond 5 years alongside positive TSH receptor antibodies.

Whole-study findings and limits: Persistent Graves' patients showed less TCR diversity than newly diagnosed patients showed.

With regard to this clonotype: The antigen is undetermined.

Germline V gene sequence: CDR1 SGHVS, CDR2 FNYEAQ. The CDR3 is 14 residues long. Trimming took 5 bases from V and 0 from J, leaving 10 bases between them. The time point: persistent/refractory GD, antithyroid drugs over 5 years with positive TRAb. TCR sequences were obtained from RNA taken from PBMCs. Building the TCR beta libraries relied on iRepertoire HTBI primers, and CDR3 regions underwent Arm-PCR. Per the original data handling: Throughout the samples, researchers identified 50 to 75 TRBV and approximately 15 TRBJ segments. TCRdb reanalysed the multiplex PCR reads using MiXCR and keeps one entry per CDR3 protein. These V and J calls originate from TCRdb's pipeline instead of the authors' own analysis. Seen here are some 340,000 distinct CDR3 sequences, more than 20% observed once, and the top ten hold 25% to 30%.

The chain is built from TRBV7-6 and TRBJ2-5; TRBD2 is a possible D gene (5 bases). The receptor comes from a woman between 40 and 50 years old with Graves disease. Sequencing was performed on peripheral blood mononuclear cells (PBMCs), taken when the disease was refractory, from a patient treated with antithyroid drugs. The DNA of the CDR3 is TGTGCCAGCAGCCCCGGGGAGAACCAAGAGACCCAGTACTTC. Encoded protein: CASSPGENQETQYF.